The rows below give T cell receptor beta chains drawn from one sample of a study of T cells expressing NK-cell markers. TCRdb reanalyzed the 5' RACE reads and collapses them to one entry per CDR3 protein, without DNA. The specimen's table records about 180,000 distinct CDR3 sequences. The material sequenced was blood T cells: a sorted CD56 or NKG2C T cell subset, CD4+ or CD8+ T cells, or bulk PBMC T cells (not recorded which). The receptors shown here come from a woman aged 18-70 years in good health. Each CDR3 is given with its conserved first and last residue. The size field is filled for only some rows; it gives once, few, many or a size class.

v_call	j_call	clone_size	cdr3_aa
TRBV5-1	TRBJ1-3	.	CASRPDISGNTIYF
TRBV28	TRBJ2-5	.	CASSLSGVAQETQYF
TRBV2	TRBJ2-7	.	CASSPWDRASYEQYF
TRBV15	TRBJ2-1	.	CATSSRQVYNEQFF
TRBV4-1	TRBJ2-1	.	CAIDAMRDRGVGEQFF
TRBV2	TRBJ1-5	.	CASSEEIQPQHF
TRBV7-2	TRBJ2-7	.	CASSRNRDEQYF
TRBV5-5	TRBJ2-7	.	CASSLAWTTTTYEQYF
TRBV12-3/TRBV12-4	TRBJ1-2	.	CASSRMGYGYTF
TRBV7-3	TRBJ2-7	.	CASKGQGTYEQYF
TRBV20-1	TRBJ2-5	.	CSARVGIWTSGETQYF
TRBV4-2	TRBJ2-3	.	CASSQPPGLAGASTDTQYF
TRBV12-3/TRBV12-4	TRBJ2-5	medium-sized	CASSFAEGSSETQYF
TRBV4-1	TRBJ2-1	.	CASSQDASGLNNEQFF
TRBV20-1	TRBJ2-5	.	CSATGQGDVETQYF
TRBV5-5	TRBJ1-1	.	CACRRGGEGSTEAFF
TRBV5-1	TRBJ2-3	.	CASSLGSRTHTDTQYF
TRBV3-1	TRBJ2-7	.	CASSQDLSVEQYF
TRBV5-1	TRBJ1-2	.	CASSLDGTAGDTF
TRBV18	TRBJ2-6	.	CASSPRPGAGANVLTF
TRBV7-6	TRBJ1-1	.	CASSSGGSNTEAFF
TRBV9	TRBJ2-5	.	CASSAVSGASQETQYF
TRBV7-8	TRBJ2-5	.	CASSLIKVSNKETQYF
TRBV12-3/TRBV12-4	TRBJ2-3	.	CASSTTRRTDTQYF
TRBV20-1	TRBJ2-3	.	CSANLPSTDTQYF
TRBV5-1	TRBJ2-3	.	CASSIGQAPDTQYF
TRBV12-3/TRBV12-4	TRBJ2-1	.	CASSLLGGGPSEQFF
TRBV2	TRBJ2-7	.	CASRGGDYEQYF
TRBV7-2	TRBJ2-7	.	CASSLAGGLRYEQYF
TRBV10-3	TRBJ2-1	.	CAISARGPSYNEQFF
TRBV12-3/TRBV12-4	TRBJ1-1	medium-sized	CASSLQEGRGAFF
TRBV15	TRBJ2-7	.	CATSREGQGYEQYF
TRBV6-1	TRBJ2-3	.	CASSQGRPGQGTDTQYF
TRBV2	TRBJ2-3	.	CASSGPPLEGSTDTQYF
TRBV20-1	TRBJ1-5	.	CSARDRAGGFNQPQHF
TRBV25-1	TRBJ1-1	.	CASPPPGQGTEAFF
TRBV12-3/TRBV12-4	TRBJ1-5	.	CASSPQERQPQHF
TRBV12-3/TRBV12-4	TRBJ2-5	.	CASSIGTSGGTQYF
TRBV20-1	TRBJ1-6	.	CSARFQHSPLHF
TRBV7-8	TRBJ1-5	.	CASSDGGQGYSNQPQHF
TRBV2	TRBJ2-6	.	CASSFFAGGFSGANVLTF
TRBV5-1	TRBJ2-7	.	CASSTGVPYEQYF
TRBV6-1	TRBJ2-1	.	CASSEVLAGVGNEQFF
TRBV20-1	TRBJ2-1	.	CSASVGLIAGGSYNEQFF
TRBV6-1	TRBJ1-5	.	CASSEGTGFWNQPQHF
TRBV7-9	TRBJ2-7	.	CASSSQDGIYEQYF
TRBV20-1	TRBJ2-7	.	CSLFGSTDSYEQYF
TRBV20-1	TRBJ2-3	.	CSARRGSDTQYF
TRBV11-2	TRBJ1-1	.	CASSSYWGGTEAFF
TRBV6-1	TRBJ1-6	.	CASRGTGSSPLHF
TRBV5-1	TRBJ2-7	.	CASSWDLAGEVYEQYF
TRBV20-1	TRBJ2-1	.	CSARDRGTPSSYNEQFF
TRBV12-3/TRBV12-4	TRBJ1-4	.	CASSFGSANEKLFF
TRBV10-3	TRBJ2-7	.	CAISSGRVGEQYF
TRBV2	TRBJ1-4	.	CASSPPTGGKLFF